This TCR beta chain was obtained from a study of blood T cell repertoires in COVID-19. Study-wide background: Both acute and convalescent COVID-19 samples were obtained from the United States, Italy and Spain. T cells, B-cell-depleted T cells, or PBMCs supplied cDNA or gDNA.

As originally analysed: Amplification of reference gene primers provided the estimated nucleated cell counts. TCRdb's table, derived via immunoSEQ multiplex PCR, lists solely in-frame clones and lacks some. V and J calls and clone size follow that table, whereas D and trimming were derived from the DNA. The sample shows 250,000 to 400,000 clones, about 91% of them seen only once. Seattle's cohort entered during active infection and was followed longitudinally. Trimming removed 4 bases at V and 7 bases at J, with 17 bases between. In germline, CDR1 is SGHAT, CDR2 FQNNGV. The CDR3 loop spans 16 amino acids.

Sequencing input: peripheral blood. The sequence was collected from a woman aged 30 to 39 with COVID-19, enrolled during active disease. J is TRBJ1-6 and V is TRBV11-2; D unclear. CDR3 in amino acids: CASSSPSGVGNSPLHF. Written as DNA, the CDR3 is TGTGCCAGCAGCTCACCTAGCGGAGTAGGAAATTCACCCCTCCACTTT.